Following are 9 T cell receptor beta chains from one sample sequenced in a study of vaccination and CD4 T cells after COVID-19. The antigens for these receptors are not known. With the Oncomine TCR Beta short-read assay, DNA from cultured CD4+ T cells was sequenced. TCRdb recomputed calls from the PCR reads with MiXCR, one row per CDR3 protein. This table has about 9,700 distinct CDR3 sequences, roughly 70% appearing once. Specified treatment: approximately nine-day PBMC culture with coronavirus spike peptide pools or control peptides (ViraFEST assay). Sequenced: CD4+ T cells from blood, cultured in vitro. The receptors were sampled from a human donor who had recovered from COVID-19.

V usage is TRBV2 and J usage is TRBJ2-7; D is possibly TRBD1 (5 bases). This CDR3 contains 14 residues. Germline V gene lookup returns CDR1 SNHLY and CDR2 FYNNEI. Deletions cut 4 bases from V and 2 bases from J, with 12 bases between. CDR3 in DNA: TGTGCCAGCAGTGGGGATACAGGCCCCTACGAGCAGTACTTC. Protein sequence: CASSGDTGPYEQYF.

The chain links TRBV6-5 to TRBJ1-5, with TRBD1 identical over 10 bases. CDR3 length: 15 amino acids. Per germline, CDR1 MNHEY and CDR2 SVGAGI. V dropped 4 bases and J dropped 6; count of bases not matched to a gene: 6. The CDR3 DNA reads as TGTGCCAGCAGTTTCGGGACAGGGGAAGGTCAGCCCCAGCATTTT. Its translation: CASSFGTGEGQPQHF.

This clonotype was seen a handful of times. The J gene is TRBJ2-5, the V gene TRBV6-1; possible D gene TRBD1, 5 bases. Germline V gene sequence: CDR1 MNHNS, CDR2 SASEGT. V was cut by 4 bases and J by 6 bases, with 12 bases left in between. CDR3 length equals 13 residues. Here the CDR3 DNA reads TGTGCCAGCAGTGCCCAGGGTATGAAGACCCAGTACTTC. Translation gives CASSAQGMKTQYF.

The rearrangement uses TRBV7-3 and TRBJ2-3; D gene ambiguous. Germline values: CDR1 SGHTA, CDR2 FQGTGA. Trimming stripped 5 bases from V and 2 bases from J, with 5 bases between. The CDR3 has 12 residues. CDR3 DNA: TGTGCCAGCAGCCCCTCCACAGATACGCAGTATTTT. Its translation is CASSPSTDTQYF.

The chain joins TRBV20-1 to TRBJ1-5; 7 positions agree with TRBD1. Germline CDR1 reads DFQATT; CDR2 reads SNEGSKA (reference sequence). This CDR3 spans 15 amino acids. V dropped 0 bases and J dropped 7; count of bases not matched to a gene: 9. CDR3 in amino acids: CSARDHQGGLQPQHF. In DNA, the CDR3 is TGCAGTGCTAGAGATCATCAGGGGGGGCTACAGCCCCAGCATTTT.

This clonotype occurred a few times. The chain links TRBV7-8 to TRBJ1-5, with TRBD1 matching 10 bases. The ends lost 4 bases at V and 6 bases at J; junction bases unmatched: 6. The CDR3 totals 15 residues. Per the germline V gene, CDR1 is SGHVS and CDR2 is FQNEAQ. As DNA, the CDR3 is TGTGCCAGCAGCTCTTCCGGGACAGGGGTTCAGCCCCAGCATTTT. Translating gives CASSSSGTGVQPQHF.

The CDR3 spells CASSQDRLGEAFF. The CDR3 bases are TGTGCCAGCAGCCAAGATCGGCTGGGAGAAGCTTTCTTT. The V call is TRBV4-2, the J call TRBJ1-1; no clear D. In germline, CDR1 is LGHNA, CDR2 YNFKEQ. The V end was cut by 0 bases, the J end by 8 bases, with 10 bases between. This CDR3 has 13 amino acids.

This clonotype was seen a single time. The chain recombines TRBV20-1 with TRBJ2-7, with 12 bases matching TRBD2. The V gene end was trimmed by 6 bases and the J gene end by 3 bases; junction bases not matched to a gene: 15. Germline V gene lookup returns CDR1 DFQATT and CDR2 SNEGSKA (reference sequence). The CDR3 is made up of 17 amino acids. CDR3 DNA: TGCAGTGCCCGCCACCCGGGACTAGCGGGCCGGTTCTACGAGCAGTACTTC. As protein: CSARHPGLAGRFYEQYF.

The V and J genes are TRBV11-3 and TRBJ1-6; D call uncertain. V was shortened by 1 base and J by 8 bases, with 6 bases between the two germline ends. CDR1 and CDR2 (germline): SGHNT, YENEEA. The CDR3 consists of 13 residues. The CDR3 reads CASSLVPDSPLHF. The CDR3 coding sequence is TGTGCCAGCAGCTTAGTTCCGGATTCACCCCTCCACTTT.